The rows below give T cell receptor beta chains drawn from one sample of a study of shared clonotypes between healthy human individuals. Assay used: immunoSEQ multiplex PCR; TCRdb lists only in-frame clones, some missing. This table has some 740,000 clones, more than 85% appearing once. Sequenced: naive CD8+ T cells sorted from blood. Receptors were obtained from a man aged 30 to 45 in good health. The CDR3 runs from the conserved cysteine through the conserved F or W. Each record gives: D gene, V gene, clone size, J gene, CDR3 DNA, CDR3 protein. D genes are given only for firm matches. The size entry is marked missing in some rows and otherwise reads once, few, many or a size class.

d_call: -
v_call: TRBV5-5
clone_size: -
j_call: TRBJ2-7
cdr3_nt: TGTGCCAGCAGCTCCTCCGGTTACTCCTCCTACGAGCAGTACTTC
cdr3_aa: CASSSSGYSSYEQYF

d_call: -
v_call: TRBV7-9
clone_size: -
j_call: TRBJ2-7
cdr3_nt: TGTGCCAGCAGCCCCACCGGGTCTCACTACGAGCAGTACTTC
cdr3_aa: CASSPTGSHYEQYF

d_call: -
v_call: TRBV6-1
clone_size: -
j_call: TRBJ1-3
cdr3_nt: TGTGCCAGCAGTGATGTTAGCCGCTCTGGAAACACCATATATTTT
cdr3_aa: CASSDVSRSGNTIYF

d_call: -
v_call: TRBV21-1
clone_size: -
j_call: TRBJ2-3
cdr3_nt: TGTGCCAGCAGGAAATCCCGGACTAGCGGGAGTATCACAGATACGCAGTATTTT
cdr3_aa: CASRKSRTSGSITDTQYF

d_call: -
v_call: TRBV9
clone_size: -
j_call: TRBJ1-1
cdr3_nt: TGTGCCAGCAGCGTAGTATCGGACGGCACTGAAGCTTTCTTT
cdr3_aa: CASSVVSDGTEAFF

d_call: -
v_call: TRBV2
clone_size: -
j_call: TRBJ2-3
cdr3_nt: TGTGCCAGCAGTGAAAGGGGGTCAGATACGCAGTATTTT
cdr3_aa: CASSERGSDTQYF

d_call: -
v_call: TRBV7-8
clone_size: -
j_call: TRBJ1-1
cdr3_nt: TGTGCCCTAGGACAGATGAACACTGAAGCTTTCTTT
cdr3_aa: CALGQMNTEAFF

d_call: -
v_call: TRBV27
clone_size: once
j_call: TRBJ2-7
cdr3_nt: TGTGCCTCCTCCGTTGGGAAGTCAAAATCCTACGAGCAGTACTTC
cdr3_aa: CASSVGKSKSYEQYF

d_call: -
v_call: TRBV27
clone_size: once
j_call: TRBJ2-7
cdr3_nt: TGTGCCAGCGGGGGATGGTGGAACGAGCAGTACTTC
cdr3_aa: CASGGWWNEQYF

d_call: TRBD1
v_call: TRBV13
clone_size: -
j_call: TRBJ2-7
cdr3_nt: TGTGCCAGCAGCGTCCGGGACAGGCCCTCCTACGAGCAGTACTTC
cdr3_aa: CASSVRDRPSYEQYF

d_call: -
v_call: TRBV28
clone_size: -
j_call: TRBJ2-7
cdr3_nt: TGTGCCAGCAGTTTACACCCTAGAAGAGGAACCTACGAGCAGTACTTC
cdr3_aa: CASSLHPRRGTYEQYF

d_call: TRBD1
v_call: TRBV11-2
clone_size: -
j_call: TRBJ1-5
cdr3_nt: TGTGCCAGCAGCTTAGGGGGACAGGGAACCAATCAGCCCCAGCATTTT
cdr3_aa: CASSLGGQGTNQPQHF

d_call: -
v_call: TRBV9
clone_size: -
j_call: TRBJ2-7
cdr3_nt: TGTGCCAGCAGTACAGACAGGAAATCCTACGAGCAGTACTTC
cdr3_aa: CASSTDRKSYEQYF

d_call: TRBD1
v_call: TRBV7-2
clone_size: -
j_call: TRBJ1-4
cdr3_nt: TGTGCCAGCAGCCCGGGACAGTTAAATGAAAAACTGTTTTTT
cdr3_aa: CASSPGQLNEKLFF

d_call: TRBD1
v_call: TRBV11-2
clone_size: -
j_call: TRBJ2-7
cdr3_nt: TGTGCCAGCAGCCCCTACAGGGGGCAGTACGAGCAGTACTTC
cdr3_aa: CASSPYRGQYEQYF

d_call: -
v_call: TRBV14
clone_size: -
j_call: TRBJ2-3
cdr3_nt: TGTGCCAGCAGCCAAGATTGGGGGGAGCCCGATACGCAGTATTTT
cdr3_aa: CASSQDWGEPDTQYF

d_call: -
v_call: TRBV7-1
clone_size: -
j_call: TRBJ2-5
cdr3_nt: TGTGCCAGCAGCTTGCCCGGGACGCCGGGGTTAGAGACCCAGTACTTC
cdr3_aa: CASSLPGTPGLETQYF

d_call: -
v_call: TRBV6-4
clone_size: -
j_call: TRBJ2-3
cdr3_nt: TGTGCCAGCAGTGACTCCCCTTGGGGCTCCTCAGATACGCAGTATTTT
cdr3_aa: CASSDSPWGSSDTQYF

d_call: -
v_call: TRBV4-1
clone_size: -
j_call: TRBJ2-3
cdr3_nt: TGCGCCAGCAGCCAGCTACAATCCGTCCCAGATACGCAGTATTTT
cdr3_aa: CASSQLQSVPDTQYF

d_call: -
v_call: TRBV11-2
clone_size: -
j_call: TRBJ1-2
cdr3_nt: TGTGCCAGCAGCGACACGACGCGTGGCTACACCTTC
cdr3_aa: CASSDTTRGYTF

d_call: TRBD1
v_call: TRBV5-1
clone_size: -
j_call: TRBJ2-3
cdr3_nt: TGCGCCAGCAGCTGGGACAGGGTTAACACAGATACGCAGTATTTT
cdr3_aa: CASSWDRVNTDTQYF

d_call: TRBD2
v_call: TRBV29-1
clone_size: -
j_call: TRBJ2-7
cdr3_nt: TGCAGCGTTGATGGGGCGGGGGAGGTAGCCTACGAGCAGTACTTC
cdr3_aa: CSVDGAGEVAYEQYF

d_call: TRBD2
v_call: TRBV27
clone_size: -
j_call: TRBJ2-7
cdr3_nt: TGTGCCAGCAGCTTTAGCGGGAGCGGGTCCTACGAGCAGTACTTC
cdr3_aa: CASSFSGSGSYEQYF

d_call: TRBD1
v_call: TRBV6-1
clone_size: -
j_call: TRBJ2-1
cdr3_nt: TGTGCCAGCAAAGAACCCGGGACAGCCCGCAATGAGCAGTTCTTC
cdr3_aa: CASKEPGTARNEQFF

d_call: -
v_call: TRBV2
clone_size: -
j_call: TRBJ1-5
cdr3_nt: TGTGCCAGCAGTGATGGGTCCATAATTAGCAATCAGCCCCAGCATTTT
cdr3_aa: CASSDGSIISNQPQHF

d_call: TRBD2
v_call: TRBV18
clone_size: -
j_call: TRBJ2-1
cdr3_nt: TGTGCCAGCTCACTTACTAGCGGGAGGTTTGATGAGCAGTTCTTC
cdr3_aa: CASSLTSGRFDEQFF

d_call: -
v_call: TRBV7-9
clone_size: -
j_call: TRBJ2-7
cdr3_nt: TGTGCCAGCAGCTCCTCCTTCCACGAGCAGTACTTC
cdr3_aa: CASSSSFHEQYF

d_call: TRBD1
v_call: TRBV27
clone_size: -
j_call: TRBJ2-3
cdr3_nt: TGTGCCAGCAGTTTATGGGACAGGGAAGATACGCAGTATTTT
cdr3_aa: CASSLWDREDTQYF

d_call: -
v_call: TRBV15
clone_size: -
j_call: TRBJ2-2
cdr3_nt: TGTGCCACTACCTACACCGGGGAGCTGTTTTTT
cdr3_aa: CATTYTGELFF

d_call: TRBD2
v_call: TRBV5-1
clone_size: -
j_call: TRBJ2-7
cdr3_nt: TGCGCCAGCAGCTTGGAAGGGGAGGGCCGCCCGGTCCCATACGAGCAGTACTTC
cdr3_aa: CASSLEGEGRPVPYEQYF

d_call: -
v_call: TRBV7-9
clone_size: -
j_call: TRBJ2-5
cdr3_nt: TGTGCCAGCAGCTTAGGTCCGTCCCAAGAGACCCAGTACTTC
cdr3_aa: CASSLGPSQETQYF

d_call: -
v_call: TRBV4-3
clone_size: -
j_call: TRBJ2-1
cdr3_nt: TGCGCCAGCAGCCAAGATTTCGGGGCTTCCTACAATGAGCAGTTCTTC
cdr3_aa: CASSQDFGASYNEQFF

d_call: -
v_call: TRBV7-8
clone_size: -
j_call: TRBJ2-2
cdr3_nt: TGTGCCAGCAGCTTAGAAGTCTCGAGGGTCGGGGAGCTGTTTTTT
cdr3_aa: CASSLEVSRVGELFF

d_call: -
v_call: TRBV14
clone_size: -
j_call: TRBJ2-2
cdr3_nt: TGTGCCAGCAGCCAAGAGGCGGGGGCCCGACTTAAAACCGGGGAGCTGTTTTTT
cdr3_aa: CASSQEAGARLKTGELFF

d_call: TRBD2
v_call: TRBV28
clone_size: -
j_call: TRBJ2-1
cdr3_nt: TGTGCCAGCAGCCCCCTTACTAGCGGGACCCCGTATGAGCAGTTCTTC
cdr3_aa: CASSPLTSGTPYEQFF

d_call: TRBD2
v_call: TRBV11-3
clone_size: -
j_call: TRBJ2-1
cdr3_nt: TGTGCCAGCAGCTTAGAGACTAGCGGGATCAATGAGCAGTTCTTC
cdr3_aa: CASSLETSGINEQFF

d_call: -
v_call: TRBV29-1
clone_size: -
j_call: TRBJ1-2
cdr3_nt: TGCAGCGTTGTATACAGGCAGGGCTACACCTTC
cdr3_aa: CSVVYRQGYTF

d_call: -
v_call: TRBV5-5
clone_size: -
j_call: TRBJ2-7
cdr3_nt: TGTGCCAGCAGCTTGGTGGTTCTCCGGGGCTTCTCCTACGAGCAGTACTTC
cdr3_aa: CASSLVVLRGFSYEQYF

d_call: TRBD2
v_call: TRBV29-1
clone_size: -
j_call: TRBJ2-5
cdr3_nt: TGCAGCGTTGATGGACTAGCGGGAGGGGAGACCCAGTACTTC
cdr3_aa: CSVDGLAGGETQYF

d_call: TRBD2
v_call: TRBV5-1
clone_size: -
j_call: TRBJ2-1
cdr3_nt: TGCGCCAGCAGCTTTTATGGACTAGCGGGAGGGGTCGTTGAGCAGTTCTTC
cdr3_aa: CASSFYGLAGGVVEQFF

d_call: TRBD2
v_call: TRBV18
clone_size: once
j_call: TRBJ2-7
cdr3_nt: TGTGCCAGCTCACCTGGGACTAGCGGGGGGTACGAGCAGTACTTC
cdr3_aa: CASSPGTSGGYEQYF

d_call: -
v_call: TRBV9
clone_size: -
j_call: TRBJ2-7
cdr3_nt: TGTGCCAGCAGCGTAGGCTCGGATCGTAACTCCTACGAGCAGTACTTC
cdr3_aa: CASSVGSDRNSYEQYF

d_call: -
v_call: TRBV9
clone_size: once
j_call: TRBJ2-1
cdr3_nt: TGTGCCAGCAGCGCGGTCCCGAGCTCCTACAATGAGCAGTTCTTC
cdr3_aa: CASSAVPSSYNEQFF

d_call: TRBD2
v_call: TRBV4-3
clone_size: -
j_call: TRBJ2-2
cdr3_nt: TGCGCCAGCAGCCCACTAGCGGTAAACACCGGGGAGCTGTTTTTT
cdr3_aa: CASSPLAVNTGELFF